These 25 T cell receptor beta chains were sequenced from one sample in a study of regulatory T cells in long-lasting Graves disease. As for time point: newly diagnosed GD, antithyroid drugs for less than 3 months. Extracted RNA from PBMCs served as the source of the TCR library. CDR3-region Arm-PCR and iRepertoire HTBI primers produced the TCR beta libraries. TCRdb called the multiplex PCR reads again in MiXCR, with one record for every CDR3 protein. The sample holds 500,000 or so distinct CDR3 sequences; about 16% are singletons and the top ten take approximately 25%. The same specimen was also included in a second study, on T cells in Graves' hyperthyroidism and ophthalmopathy.

Here the sequenced sample was peripheral blood mononuclear cells (PBMCs), taken at new diagnosis, from a patient treated with antithyroid drugs. These receptors originate from a woman aged 40-60 years with Graves disease.

This clonotype was recorded at least ten times. The chain employs TRBV7-2 and TRBJ2-3, with D perhaps being TRBD1 or TRBD2 (5 bases each). The germline gives CDR1 SGHTA, CDR2 FQGNSA. V was clipped by 1 base and J by 0 bases, with 17 bases between them. This CDR3 comprises 18 residues. CDR3: CASSLVTRIGASTDTQYF. CDR3 nucleotides: TGTGCCAGCAGCTTAGTAACGAGGATCGGGGCCAGCACAGATACGCAGTATTTT.

V and J are TRBV11-2 and TRBJ1-4, with D perhaps TRBD1 (5 bases). V shed 4 bases and J shed 0 bases, with 18 bases lying between them. The CDR3 covers 18 residues. Per the germline V gene, CDR1 is SGHAT and CDR2 is FQNNGV. Written as DNA, the CDR3 is TGTGCCAGCAGCTCGGATGGGGCAGGCATCACAACTAATGAAAAACTGTTTTTT. Its translation: CASSSDGAGITTNEKLFF.

This clonotype turned up a few times. DNA of the CDR3: TGTGCCAGCTCACCAGTGACAGACGCTGAAGCTTTCTTT. Translated: CASSPVTDAEAFF. The chain uses TRBV18 and TRBJ1-1, with D possibly matching TRBD1 (5 bases). The CDR3 is made up of 13 amino acids. CDR1 is KGHSH, CDR2 LQKENI, per germline. The germline V and J ends were trimmed by 2 bases and 6 bases, with 10 bases remaining between them.

This clonotype came up many times. The V gene is TRBV24-1, the J gene TRBJ1-5; TRBD1 agrees at 7 bases. J was trimmed by 5 bases and V by 3 bases; bases with no gene match: 6. Germline V gene data show CDR1 as KGHDR and CDR2 as SFDVKD. The CDR3 sequence is 15 residues long. In DNA, the CDR3 is TGTGCCACCAGTGATCCCCAGGGGGAGGATCAGCCCCAGCATTTT. Protein product: CATSDPQGEDQPQHF.

The rearrangement uses TRBV24-1 and TRBJ1-2; no definite D call. Per the germline V gene, CDR1 is KGHDR and CDR2 is SFDVKD. This CDR3 is 9 amino acids long. Trimming cost V 7 bases and J 8 bases, with 4 bases left between them. CDR3 sequence (DNA): TGTGCCACCAGCCAAGGCTACACCTTC. Translating gives CATSQGYTF.

This clonotype was found many times. The chain employs TRBV30 and TRBJ2-7; 11 nucleotides agree with TRBD1. CDR3 size: 14 residues. V gave up 4 bases and J gave up 9 bases; unmatched junction bases: 11. The germline V gene encodes CDR1 GTSNPN and CDR2 SVGIG (reference sequence). The CDR3 loop is CAWTKGQGAWGQYF. CDR3 bases: TGTGCCTGGACCAAAGGACAGGGGGCATGGGGGCAGTACTTC.

This clonotype was counted many times. The rearrangement joins TRBV12-3 or TRBV12-4 to TRBJ1-4; weak D call: TRBD1 (6 bases). V was clipped by 5 bases and J by 6 bases, with 13 bases between them. CDR3 size: 14 residues. The CDR3 nucleotides are TGTGCCAGCAGTCCCTGGGGGGCTGATGAAAAACTGTTTTTT. Protein: CASSPWGADEKLFF.

This clonotype showed up many times. DNA for the CDR3: TGTGCCAGCAGTACCCGTGGACTTCCTCACCAAGGAGAGCAGTACTTC. Its protein is CASSTRGLPHQGEQYF. This chain links TRBV6-1 with TRBJ2-7; maybe TRBD2 (5 bases). Trimming cost V 5 bases and J 7 bases, with 24 bases left between them. Germline assignment: CDR1 MNHNS and CDR2 SASEGT. There are 16 residues in the CDR3.

This clonotype came up a few times. The DNA of the CDR3 is TGTGCCTGGAGGAGGGATCTGCAAGAGACCCAGTACTTC. Translated, it gives CAWRRDLQETQYF. This rearrangement joins TRBV30 to TRBJ2-5; D is perhaps TRBD2 (5 bases). This CDR3 spans 13 amino acids. V was shortened by 3 bases and J by 2 bases, with 10 bases between the two germline ends. Germline CDR1 GTSNPN, CDR2 SVGIG (reference sequence).

The chain uses TRBV7-2 and TRBJ2-1; D might be TRBD2 (6 bases). CDR3 length: 16 amino acids. Per germline, CDR1 SGHTA and CDR2 FQGNSA. Deletions cut 1 base from V and 3 bases from J, with 13 bases between. The CDR3 sequence is CASSLGVAGIYNEQFF. In DNA form, the CDR3 reads TGTGCCAGCAGCTTAGGGGTTGCGGGGATCTACAATGAGCAGTTCTTC.

This clonotype was picked up many times. The rearrangement links TRBV12-3 or TRBV12-4 to TRBJ1-1; 7 bases fit TRBD1. J gave up 9 bases and V 5 bases, and 6 bases lay outside the gene matches. The CDR3 runs 12 residues. The CDR3 DNA reads as TGTGCCAGCAGTCATTCGACAGGGAAAGCTTTCTTT. Translating gives CASSHSTGKAFF.

This clonotype was counted only a few times. The chain has TRBV10-3 and TRBJ1-6; the match to TRBD1 covers 10 bases. Losses at the gene ends were 3 bases for V and 8 bases for J; bases not matched to a gene: 13. The V gene's germline CDR1 is ENHRY and CDR2 SYGVKD. The CDR3 has 18 amino acids. The CDR3 DNA is TGTGCCATCAGTGATATTGGGGGACAGGGGAGAGAAGATTCACCCCTCCACTTT. Protein product: CAISDIGGQGREDSPLHF.

This clonotype was observed a few times. This rearrangement joins TRBV19 to TRBJ1-1; possible D gene TRBD1, 5 bases. The CDR3 has 15 residues. V gave up 6 bases and J gave up 7 bases, with 21 bases separating them. Germline V lookup: CDR1 LNHDA, CDR2 SQIVND (reference sequence). DNA for the CDR3: TGTGCCAGTAGCCCGAGGGGAGCGGCAGTGTTTGAAGCTTTCTTT. Amino acid sequence: CASSPRGAAVFEAFF.

This clonotype was seen many times. This sequence joins TRBV7-3 and TRBJ2-7; 8 bases fit TRBD2. CDR3 size: 14 residues. CDR1 SGHTA and CDR2 FQGTGA come from the germline V gene. Losses at the gene ends were 6 bases for V and 3 bases for J; bases not matched to a gene: 7. CDR3 sequence: CASSFTSGNYEQYF. CDR3 DNA sequence: TGTGCCAGCAGTTTTACTAGCGGAAACTACGAGCAGTACTTC.

This clonotype was seen ten or more times. The chain employs TRBV3-1 and TRBJ1-4; D is uncertain. In germline, CDR1 is LGHDT, CDR2 YNNKEL (reference sequence). The CDR3 consists of 14 residues. Trimming took off 1 base at V and 8 bases at J, with 11 bases between the two ends. The CDR3, as DNA: TGTGCCAGCAGCCAAGCACGGGATCAGGAAAAACTGTTTTTT. Translated, it gives CASSQARDQEKLFF.

There are many counts of this clonotype. V and J are TRBV5-1 and TRBJ2-1, with D uncertain. V was trimmed by 4 bases and J by 5 bases, leaving 13 bases between them. Germline CDR1 is SGHRS and CDR2 is YFSETQ. This CDR3 has 14 residues. In DNA, the CDR3 is TGCGCCAGCAGCCTGATCGTAGATGACAATGAGCAGTTCTTC. This gives the protein CASSLIVDDNEQFF.

The chain has TRBV20-1 and TRBJ2-7; 10 nucleotides line up with TRBD1. There are 14 residues in the CDR3. Unmatched junction bases numbered 8, after V lost 4 bases and J lost 5 bases. Germline loops: CDR1 DFQATT, CDR2 SNEGSKA (reference sequence). As DNA, the CDR3 is TGCAGTGCTAACCAAGGACAGGGGGGCAACGAGCAGTACTTC. It yields the protein CSANQGQGGNEQYF.

This clonotype was seen ten or more times. The J gene is TRBJ2-1, the V gene TRBV18; D possibly corresponds to TRBD1 (6 bases). The length of the CDR3 is 15 residues. Trimming removed 3 bases at V and 5 bases at J, with 14 bases between. The germline CDR1 and CDR2 sequences are KGHSH and LQKENI. In DNA form, the CDR3 reads TGTGCCAGCTCACCGCTTGGACAGCTCAACAATGAGCAGTTCTTC. It codes for CASSPLGQLNNEQFF. The entire variable domain, with the rest obtained from reference TRBV18 and TRBJ2-1, is as follows: NAGVMQNPRHLVRRRGQEARLRCSPMKGHSHVYWYRQLPEEGLKFMVYLQKENIIDESGMPKERFSAEFPKEGPSILRIQQVVRGDSAAYFCASSPLGQLNNEQFFGPGTRLTVL.

The table lists this clonotype with many counts. The V gene is TRBV28, the J gene TRBJ1-2; D is unclear. CDR1 and CDR2 (germline): MDHEN, SYDVKM. The CDR3 has 14 amino acids. The V and J ends lost 7 bases and 0 bases respectively, with 12 bases between them. CDR3 protein: CASTPGRTNYGYTF. CDR3 in DNA: TGTGCCAGCACCCCGGGGAGGACTAACTATGGCTACACCTTC.

This clonotype has at least ten counts. The chain uses TRBV7-9 and TRBJ2-3; maybe TRBD1 (6 bases). Trimming removed 5 bases from V and 4 bases from J, with 16 bases in between. This CDR3 is built from 15 residues. Germline V CDR1 and CDR2: SEHNR, FQNEAQ (reference sequence). The CDR3 region has the DNA TGTGCCAGCAGCCACGATAGGACAGTTGCAGATACGCAGTATTTT. Its translation is CASSHDRTVADTQYF.

There are many counts of this clonotype. The chain uses TRBV30 and TRBJ1-6; weak D call: TRBD1 (5 bases). The V end lost 4 bases, the J end lost 4 bases, and 14 bases lay between the germline ends. The CDR3 totals 15 residues. Germline CDR1 reads GTSNPN; CDR2 reads SVGIG (reference sequence). The CDR3 sequence is CAWNHGHSYNSPLHF. In DNA, the CDR3 is TGTGCCTGGAACCATGGACATTCATATAATTCACCCCTCCACTTT.

This clonotype has ten or more counts. This chain connects TRBV11-1 to TRBJ1-1; possible D gene TRBD1, 5 bases. Germline V gene lookup returns CDR1 SGHAT and CDR2 FQDESV (reference sequence). With 2 bases removed from V and 1 base from J, the gap between germline ends came to 17 bases. The CDR3 covers 17 residues. CDR3 coding DNA: TGTGCCAGCAGCTTAAGGGACTCCGGATGGGAGAACACTGAAGCTTTCTTT. Protein product: CASSLRDSGWENTEAFF.

This clonotype was counted at least ten times. The CDR3 sequence is CSVAKGFEAFF. As DNA, the CDR3 is TGCAGCGTTGCAAAGGGATTTGAAGCTTTCTTT. The chain recombines TRBV29-1 with TRBJ1-1; D not resolved. Trimming cost V 4 bases and J 7 bases, with 10 bases left between them. Per the germline V gene, CDR1 is SQVTM and CDR2 is ANQGSEA. This CDR3 has 11 residues.

This clonotype was recorded a few times. This chain links TRBV6-5 with TRBJ1-2; no clear D. V lost 0 bases to trimming and J lost 4 bases, with 18 bases between them. The CDR3 has 17 residues. Germline lookup yields CDR1 MNHEY and CDR2 SVGAGI. The CDR3 loop is CASSYSKGGRNGYGYTF. In nucleotides, the CDR3 is TGTGCCAGCAGTTACTCGAAAGGAGGGAGGAATGGCTATGGCTACACCTTC.

There are many counts of this clonotype. The chain employs TRBV11-2 and TRBJ2-3, with 9 nucleotides matching TRBD2. V shed 1 base, J shed 2 bases, and the junction held 4 bases outside the gene matches. Germline lookup yields CDR1 SGHAT and CDR2 FQNNGV. The CDR3 length is 16 residues. The CDR3 loop is CASSLGGLALTDTQYF. In DNA, the CDR3 is TGTGCCAGCAGCTTAGGGGGACTAGCTCTCACAGATACGCAGTATTTT.